These 5 T cell receptor beta chains originate from one sample sequenced in a study of patients and donors after allogeneic stem cell transplantation. TCRdb re-analysed the RT-PCR reads in MiXCR, keeping a single row per CDR3 protein. The sample has roughly 880,000 distinct CDR3 sequences; about 20% are singletons. Sequencing used blood, either unsorted or a sorted T cell fraction (not recorded which). These receptors all come from a human donor who was either an allogeneic HSCT recipient or a stem cell or donor lymphocyte infusion donor (not recorded which). It is not recorded whose cells these are; they may come from a transplant donor.

The chain joins TRBV27 to TRBJ2-7; D not resolved. Germline V gene sequence: CDR1 MNHEY, CDR2 SMNVEV (reference sequence). The germline V and J ends were trimmed by 5 bases and 0 bases, with 14 bases remaining between them. This CDR3 has 15 amino acids. CDR3 in amino acids: CASSQDPSTSYEQYF. As DNA, the CDR3 is TGTGCCAGCAGTCAGGACCCCTCCACCTCCTACGAGCAGTACTTC.

This clonotype has just a few counts. J is TRBJ2-3 and V is TRBV20-1; D gene uncertain. V lost 0 bases, J lost 3 bases, and 19 bases lay in between. Germline V CDR1 and CDR2: DFQATT, SNEGSKA (reference sequence). This CDR3 has 17 residues. This chain's CDR3 is CSARDSLEGGVTDTQYF. In nucleotides, the CDR3 is TGCAGTGCTAGAGATTCGCTAGAAGGTGGTGTGACAGATACGCAGTATTTT.

CDR3 residues: CAISESDREGYEQYF. The CDR3 nucleotides read TGTGCCATCAGTGAGTCTGACAGGGAGGGTTACGAGCAGTACTTC. The chain employs TRBV10-3 and TRBJ2-7; tentatively, D is TRBD1 or TRBD2 (7 bases each). Trimming cost V 0 bases and J 4 bases, with 13 bases left between them. Germline V gene lookup returns CDR1 ENHRY and CDR2 SYGVKD. The CDR3 is 15 amino acids.

A few counts support this clonotype. The chain employs TRBV13 and TRBJ2-2, with D unclear. The V end lost 3 bases, the J end lost 4 bases, and 6 bases lay between the germline ends. The CDR3 runs 13 residues. Germline V gene lookup returns CDR1 PRHDT and CDR2 FYEKMQ (reference sequence). The CDR3 region is CASSFLPTGELFF. The CDR3 bases are TGTGCCAGCAGCTTTCTCCCCACCGGGGAGCTGTTTTTT.

The V gene is TRBV5-1, the J gene TRBJ2-7; 8 positions match TRBD2. J was trimmed by 7 bases and V by 4 bases; bases with no gene match: 13. Germline loops: CDR1 SGHRS, CDR2 YFSETQ. The CDR3 covers 15 residues. The CDR3 sequence: CASSISGVLGREQYF. The CDR3 nucleotides read TGCGCCAGCAGCATTAGCGGGGTGCTCGGGAGGGAGCAGTACTTC.